These 17 T cell receptor beta chains originate from one sample sequenced in a study of cytomegalovirus exposure and HLA in healthy donors. Profiled with immunoSEQ multiplex PCR; TCRdb holds only in-frame clones, not every one. Seen here are about 330,000 clones, roughly 87% observed once, and the top ten hold approximately 1%. The sequenced sample consisted of PBMCs. The receptors originated from a woman aged 25 to 45 in good health and CMV-seropositive.

With respect to this clone: The sample has other DNA sequences that encode this CDR3 too. The gene calls are TRBV27 and TRBJ2-7; TRBD1 agrees at 9 bases. The germline gives CDR1 MNHEY, CDR2 SMNVEV (reference sequence). With V trimmed by 5 bases and J by 3 bases, 8 bases remained unmatched. CDR3 length: 15 amino acids. For the CDR3, the DNA is TGTGCCAGCAGTCTCGGGACAGGGCCCTACTACGAGCAGTACTTC. Its translation: CASSLGTGPYYEQYF.

This clone was seen only a few times. The chain is built from TRBV5-6 and TRBJ2-7, with D unresolved. The germline gives CDR1 SGHDT, CDR2 YYEEEE. V lost 4 bases and J lost 0, with 17 bases in between. This CDR3 contains 16 residues. The CDR3 loop is CASSPFRVQYSYEQYF. The CDR3 nucleotides are TGTGCCAGCAGCCCGTTCCGGGTCCAATACTCCTACGAGCAGTACTTC.

The chain links TRBV18 to TRBJ2-3; tentatively, D is TRBD2 (6 bases). The CDR3 has 15 amino acids. V lost 1 base and J lost 2, with 10 bases in between. The germline gives CDR1 KGHSH, CDR2 LQKENI. The CDR3 DNA reads TGTGCCAGCTCACCACGTCGCGGGGCCACAGATACGCAGTATTTT. This encodes CASSPRRGATDTQYF.

The chain combines TRBV27 with TRBJ2-5; D is possibly TRBD1 or TRBD2 (6 bases each). Germline CDR1 and CDR2: MNHEY and SMNVEV (reference sequence). With 10 bases removed from V and 7 bases from J, the gap between germline ends came to 22 bases. This CDR3 has 14 residues. The CDR3 spells CATRVGGRVGTQYF. Here the CDR3 DNA reads TGTGCCACCAGGGTTGGGGGGCGCGTGGGGACCCAGTACTTC.

This chain connects TRBV11-1 to TRBJ2-5; D remains ambiguous. The CDR3 consists of 13 residues. Germline assignment: CDR1 SGHAT and CDR2 FQDESV (reference sequence). Trimming left V 6 bases short and J 1 base short, with 9 bases between. The CDR3 is CASRQTIQETQYF. CDR3 DNA sequence: TGTGCCAGCAGACAAACCATCCAAGAGACCCAGTACTTC.

The chain employs TRBV5-1 and TRBJ2-3, with D unclear. The CDR3 runs 16 residues. The ends were cut back, 0 bases at V and 2 bases at J, with 13 bases in the middle. Germline V gene lookup returns CDR1 SGHRS and CDR2 YFSETQ. CDR3 DNA sequence: TGCGCCAGCAGCTTGGCGACTTCCCGGGCCACAGATACGCAGTATTTT. It specifies CASSLATSRATDTQYF.

The chain uses TRBV27 and TRBJ2-1; 10 bases line up with TRBD2. V trimming: 3 bases; J trimming: 2 bases; junction bases outside the gene matches: 4. Germline V gives CDR1 MNHEY, CDR2 SMNVEV (reference sequence). The CDR3 is 16 amino acids. CDR3 nucleotides: TGTGCCAGCAGTTTGGTAGCGGGGGGTCCCTACAATGAGCAGTTCTTC. Translated: CASSLVAGGPYNEQFF.

The J gene is TRBJ2-7, the V gene TRBV10-1; 8 nucleotides agree with TRBD2. CDR3 size: 15 residues. Per germline, CDR1 WNHNN and CDR2 SYGVQD (reference sequence). V gave up 6 bases and J gave up 1 base; unmatched junction bases: 8. CDR3 in DNA: TGCGCCAGCAGGTCTTTCAGCGGGGGATCCTACGAGCAGTACTTC. The encoded protein is CASRSFSGGSYEQYF.

About this clone itself: A junction boundary mismatches the germline segment, possibly from a read error. This sample includes further DNA sequences coding for the same CDR3. The rearrangement links TRBV19 to TRBJ2-7, with 9 bases matching TRBD1. The germline V gene has CDR1 LNHDA and CDR2 SQIVND (reference sequence). The CDR3 covers 13 residues. This CDR3 reads CASSTDRGYEQYF. CDR3 bases: TGTGCCAGTAGTACGGACAGGGGCTACGAGCAGTACTTT.

Only one count was recorded for this clone. V and J are TRBV29-1 and TRBJ1-3, with unresolved D. Deletions cut 4 bases from V and 7 bases from J, with 11 bases between. The CDR3 extends over 12 amino acids. Germline-derived CDR1 and CDR2 are SQVTM and ANQGSEA. CDR3 nucleotides: TGCAGCGTTGTTAGGAGCGGTAACACCATATATTTT. Protein product: CSVVRSGNTIYF.

The V call is TRBV6-6, the J call TRBJ2-7; D gene ambiguous. This CDR3 has 11 amino acids. V gave up 2 bases and J gave up 5 bases, with 4 bases separating them. Germline assignment: CDR1 MNHNY and CDR2 SVGAGI (reference sequence). CDR3 amino acids: CASSYINEQYF. CDR3 DNA sequence: TGTGCCAGCAGTTACATTAACGAGCAGTACTTC.

The sample holds one count of this clone. The chain links TRBV6-1 to TRBJ2-7; D might be TRBD2 (5 bases). V was trimmed by 4 bases and J by 1 base, leaving 8 bases between them. Germline values: CDR1 MNHNS, CDR2 SASEGT. CDR3 length: 13 residues. The CDR3 loop reads CASSAGGSYEQYF. CDR3 sequence (DNA): TGTGCCAGCAGTGCTGGCGGGTCCTACGAGCAGTACTTC.

This clone was seen a single time. The chain recombines TRBV11-2 with TRBJ1-1; D call uncertain. Trimming took 6 bases from V and 7 from J, leaving 21 bases between them. Germline V gene sequence: CDR1 SGHAT, CDR2 FQNNGV. The CDR3 is 15 residues long. CDR3 sequence: CASSNSPKQRNEAFF. DNA for the CDR3: TGTGCCAGCAGTAATTCACCGAAACAGAGAAATGAAGCTTTCTTT.

The chain links TRBV27 to TRBJ1-5, with 8 positions matching TRBD1. J was trimmed by 7 bases and V by 4 bases; bases with no gene match: 9. The CDR3 totals 15 residues. Germline loops: CDR1 MNHEY, CDR2 SMNVEV (reference sequence). The CDR3 here is CASSSQGARVQPQHF. CDR3 nucleotides: TGTGCCAGCAGTTCTCAGGGGGCGAGGGTGCAGCCCCAGCATTTT.

The J gene is TRBJ2-3, the V gene TRBV28, with a tentative D call TRBD1 (5 bases). The CDR3 contains 16 residues. Per the germline V gene, CDR1 is MDHEN and CDR2 is SYDVKM. Trimming took 6 bases from V and 0 from J, leaving 16 bases between them. CDR3: CASRRQSLSSTDTQYF. In DNA form, the CDR3 reads TGTGCCAGCAGACGACAGTCCTTATCTAGCACAGATACGCAGTATTTT.

The rearrangement links TRBV5-1 to TRBJ2-3; maybe TRBD2 (6 bases). Germline assignment: CDR1 SGHRS and CDR2 YFSETQ. Trimming pared 4 bases from V and 7 bases from J, leaving 13 bases between. The CDR3 runs 13 residues. The CDR3 protein is CASSLISGYTQYF. The CDR3 DNA follows: TGCGCCAGCAGCCTAATTAGCGGATATACGCAGTATTTT.

The chain employs TRBV27 and TRBJ1-3; D is possibly TRBD1 (6 bases). The CDR3 spans 15 residues. Per germline, CDR1 MNHEY and CDR2 SMNVEV (reference sequence). Trimming took off 3 bases at V and 4 bases at J, with 13 bases between the two ends. In DNA form, the CDR3 reads TGTGCCAGCAGTTTTGGGGCAGGGGTCGGAAACACCATATATTTT. It specifies CASSFGAGVGNTIYF.